A selection of T cell receptor beta chains follows, all from one sample in a study of cytomegalovirus exposure and HLA in healthy donors. Assay: immunoSEQ multiplex PCR; the TCRdb copy retains only in-frame clones and omits some. The profile shows some 90,000 clones, 60% to 80% of them singletons. The sequenced sample was PBMCs. The receptors shown here come from a boy younger than 18 in good health and CMV-seronegative. Both conserved end residues are part of each CDR3. The D gene is left open where the match is weak. Clone size is shown for a subset of rows, as once, few, many or a class of expanded clone.

>-|TRBJ1-1|13|TRBV7-3|-
CASRQAVNTEAFF
TGTGCCAGCAGGCAGGCTGTGAACACTGAAGCTTTCTTT
>TRBD1|TRBJ2-7|15|TRBV13|-
CASRQKWDSSYEQYF
TGTGCCAGCAGGCAGAAATGGGACAGCTCCTACGAGCAGTACTTC
>-|TRBJ2-7|15|TRBV5-4|-
CASSSGHISFGEQYF
TGTGCCAGCAGCTCGGGACACATCTCTTTTGGGGAGCAGTACTTC
>-|TRBJ1-3|14|TRBV4-3|-
CASSQGDSRDTIYF
TGCGCCAGCAGCCAAGGGGACTCCAGGGACACCATATATTTT
>-|TRBJ1-5|16|TRBV4-3|-
CASSLTAGGGAQPQHF
TGCGCCAGCAGCCTAACAGCGGGCGGGGGAGCTCAGCCCCAGCATTTT
>-|TRBJ2-7|13|TRBV7-9|-
CASSLVSAYEQYF
TGTGCCAGCAGCTTAGTTAGCGCCTACGAGCAGTACTTC
>-|TRBJ1-4|14|TRBV15|-
CATRAGVLNEKLFF
TGTGCCACCAGAGCCGGGGTTTTAAATGAAAAACTGTTTTTT
>-|TRBJ1-3|14|TRBV6-1|-
CASTLSRDRNTIYF
TGTGCCAGCACCTTATCCCGGGACAGAAACACCATATATTTT
>-|TRBJ2-5|15|TRBV5-1|-
CASSFTGTVQETQYF
TGCGCCAGCAGCTTCACAGGCACAGTACAAGAGACCCAGTACTTC
>TRBD1|TRBJ2-3|15|TRBV28|-
CASSPGDRATDTQYF
TGTGCCAGCAGTCCAGGAGACAGGGCTACAGATACGCAGTATTTT
>-|TRBJ2-5|16|TRBV9|-
CASSVVDLGRWETQYF
TGTGCCAGCAGCGTAGTCGACCTGGGCCGGTGGGAGACCCAGTACTTC
>-|TRBJ2-7|14|TRBV5-1|-
CASSLRGAAYEQYF
TGCGCCAGCAGCTTGCGGGGGGCGGCCTACGAGCAGTACTTC
>TRBD1|TRBJ1-1|14|TRBV7-3|-
CASTQIQGTTEAFF
TGTGCCAGCACCCAAATACAGGGGACCACTGAAGCTTTCTTT
>TRBD1|TRBJ1-1|15|TRBV18|-
CASSPGRGWNTEAFF
TGTGCCAGCTCACCAGGCAGGGGGTGGAACACTGAAGCTTTCTTT
>-|TRBJ2-7|15|TRBV7-2|-
CASSLARVSGNEQYF
TGTGCCAGCAGCTTAGCACGAGTTTCAGGGAACGAGCAGTACTTC
>-|TRBJ2-3|16|TRBV7-2|-
CASSPRRGGNTDTQYF
TGTGCCAGCAGCCCCCGACGTGGGGGGAACACAGATACGCAGTATTTT
>-|TRBJ2-3|11|TRBV30|-
CAWTWADTQYF
TGTGCCTGGACTTGGGCTGATACGCAGTATTTT
>-|TRBJ1-3|16|TRBV10-2|-
CASSERQIPSGNTIYF
TGCGCCAGCAGTGAAAGACAGATCCCCTCTGGAAACACCATATATTTT
>-|TRBJ2-5|16|TRBV1|-
CTSSQLFREKQETQYF
TGCACCAGCAGCCAATTGTTCAGGGAAAAACAAGAGACCCAGTACTTC
>TRBD1|TRBJ1-2|17|TRBV9|-
CASSEQPGQGLNYGYTF
TGTGCCAGCAGCGAACAACCGGGACAGGGACTTAACTATGGCTACACCTTC
>TRBD1|TRBJ2-3|14|TRBV7-8|-
CASTRGRITDTQYF
TGTGCCAGCACCAGGGGGCGTATAACAGATACGCAGTATTTT
>TRBD2|TRBJ2-1|16|TRBV30|-
CAWSVTIAGGWHEQFF
TGTGCCTGGAGCGTAACCATAGCGGGGGGATGGCATGAGCAGTTCTTC
>-|TRBJ1-1|14|TRBV9|-
CASSVGATNTEAFF
TGTGCCAGCAGCGTAGGGGCTACGAACACTGAAGCTTTCTTT
>TRBD2|TRBJ2-5|19|TRBV30|-
CAWSVYSRTAGGGWETQYF
TGTGCCTGGAGTGTATACAGCCGGACAGCGGGAGGAGGGTGGGAGACCCAGTACTTC
>TRBD1|TRBJ2-7|16|TRBV28|-
CASSWELGQQVYEQYF
TGTGCCAGCAGTTGGGAACTGGGACAGCAAGTCTACGAGCAGTACTTC
>-|TRBJ2-7|13|TRBV13|-
CASSRRQSYEQYF
TGTGCCAGCAGCAGAAGACAGAGCTACGAGCAGTACTTC
>-|TRBJ2-1|14|TRBV28|-
CASRDLATLNEQFF
TGTGCCAGCAGGGACTTGGCCACTCTAAATGAGCAGTTCTTC
>TRBD1|TRBJ2-6|17|TRBV7-6|-
CASSLGQGAQGANVLTF
TGTGCCAGCAGCTTGGGGCAGGGGGCGCAGGGGGCCAACGTCCTGACTTTC
>-|TRBJ2-7|14|TRBV27|once
CASRPRDRTYEQYF
TGTGCCAGCAGGCCCCGGGATAGAACCTACGAGCAGTACTTC
>-|TRBJ2-1|14|TRBV30|-
CAWSVAGGLDEQFF
TGTGCCTGGAGTGTAGCCGGGGGGCTGGATGAGCAGTTCTTC
>-|TRBJ2-3|13|TRBV28|-
CASSQTRTDTQYF
TGTGCCAGCAGTCAGACTAGGACAGATACGCAGTATTTT
>-|TRBJ2-5|14|TRBV4-1|few
CASSQQGILETQYF
TGCGCCAGCAGCCAACAGGGGATTTTAGAGACCCAGTACTTC
>-|TRBJ2-2|18|TRBV4-3|-
CASSQGRGPLPNTGELFF
TGCGCCAGCAGCCAAGGGAGGGGGCCCCTTCCTAACACCGGGGAGCTGTTTTTT
>-|TRBJ1-3|16|TRBV4-2|-
CASSPFQGPPGNTIYF
TGTGCCAGCAGCCCTTTCCAGGGGCCCCCTGGAAACACCATATATTTT
>TRBD1|TRBJ1-6|15|TRBV5-1|-
CASSPWTGGNSPLHF
TGCGCCAGCAGCCCATGGACAGGAGGTAATTCACCCCTCCACTTT
>-|TRBJ1-1|11|TRBV19|few
CASLGGPEAFF
TGTGCCAGTCTAGGGGGTCCTGAAGCTTTCTTT
>-|TRBJ1-5|14|TRBV10-2|-
CASSKTAQNQPQHF
TGCGCCAGCAGTAAGACAGCTCAGAATCAGCCCCAGCATTTT
>-|TRBJ1-2|15|TRBV4-1|few
CASSQDRTEKGGYTF
TGCGCCAGCAGCCAAGATAGAACAGAGAAGGGGGGCTACACCTTC
>TRBD1|TRBJ2-1|15|TRBV9|-
CASSVDRGKYNEQFF
TGTGCCAGCAGCGTCGACAGGGGGAAATACAATGAGCAGTTCTTC
>-|TRBJ1-2|13|TRBV27|-
CASTRGPYYGYTF
TGTGCCTCCACCAGGGGTCCGTACTATGGCTACACCTTC
>TRBD1|TRBJ2-7|18|TRBV5-1|-
CASSFPANSPGQIYEQYF
TGCGCCAGCAGCTTTCCCGCTAACTCTCCGGGACAGATCTACGAGCAGTACTTC
>TRBD1|TRBJ1-1|13|TRBV5-6|-
CASSLVRGTEAFF
TGTGCCAGCAGCTTGGTCAGGGGGACTGAAGCTTTCTTT
>TRBD1|TRBJ1-2|14|TRBV18|-
CASSPLDRVYGYTF
TGTGCCAGCTCACCCCTCGACAGGGTATATGGCTACACCTTC
>TRBD1|TRBJ1-1|12|TRBV6-5|few
CASSRGDTEAFF
TGTGCCAGCAGCAGGGGGGACACTGAAGCTTTCTTT
>TRBD1|TRBJ1-5|14|TRBV6-5|-
CASSRDSRNQPQHF
TGTGCCAGCAGCAGGGACAGCCGCAATCAGCCCCAGCATTTT
>-|TRBJ2-7|14|TRBV4-1|-
CASSLAGAHYEQYF
TGCGCCAGCAGCCTCGCGGGGGCCCACTACGAGCAGTACTTC
>TRBD1|TRBJ2-5|15|TRBV28|-
CASSSGQGAVETQYF
TGTGCCAGCAGTTCCGGACAGGGGGCCGTCGAGACCCAGTACTTC
>TRBD1|TRBJ1-1|15|TRBV7-9|-
CASSPRQGRWSEAFF
TGTGCCAGCAGCCCCCGACAGGGAAGGTGGAGTGAAGCTTTCTTT
>-|TRBJ2-3|9|TRBV20-1|-
CSVKDTQYF
TGCAGTGTCAAAGATACGCAGTATTTT
>TRBD1|TRBJ1-2|13|TRBV27|once
CASSPGTGYGYTF
TGTGCCAGCAGCCCTGGGACAGGCTATGGCTACACCTTC